The source of this T cell receptor beta chain is a study of blood T cell repertoires in COVID-19. Study context: T cells, B-cell-depleted T cells, or PBMCs supplied cDNA or gDNA.

Using immunoSEQ multiplex PCR, the repertoire was profiled, and TCRdb retains in-frame clones only, with some absent. The sample carries nearly 25,000 clones, 65% to 75% recorded once. Sequenced: peripheral blood. The sequence was collected from a man aged 50 to 59 with COVID-19, enrolled during active disease.

The CDR3: CASSVDGGIGNTQYF. CDR3 sequence (DNA): TGTGCCAGCAGCGTAGATGGCGGGATAGGGAATACGCAGTATTTT. This sequence joins TRBV9 and TRBJ2-3; maybe TRBD2 (6 bases). The germline CDR1 and CDR2 sequences are SGDLS and YYNGEE. This CDR3 contains 15 residues. V lost 0 bases and J 7 bases, leaving 15 bases between the germline ends.